Below, 22 T cell receptor beta chains from the same sample are listed, as sequenced in a study of cytomegalovirus exposure and HLA in healthy donors. A multiplex PCR was run with 60 Vbeta primers and 13 Jbeta primers. TCRdb's copy holds only in-frame clones and misses some; the assay was immunoSEQ multiplex PCR. Of 55,000 to 75,000 clones detected, approximately 77% appear once; the ten largest clones hold around 7.3%. The specimen sequenced was PBMCs. These receptors all come from a woman aged 30 to 39 in good health and CMV-seropositive.

The V and J genes are TRBV14 and TRBJ1-2, with D perhaps TRBD1 (6 bases). Germline CDR1 is SGHDN and CDR2 is FVKESK. V lost 4 bases to trimming and J lost 4 bases, with 16 bases between them. This CDR3 has 15 residues. This CDR3 reads CASSPPQGPTYGYTF. The DNA for the CDR3 is TGTGCCAGCAGCCCACCTCAGGGGCCAACCTATGGCTACACCTTC.

The V and J genes are TRBV19 and TRBJ1-1; D unclear. Trimming left V 8 bases short and J 11 bases short, with 15 bases between. Germline V gene lookup returns CDR1 LNHDA and CDR2 SQIVND (reference sequence). This CDR3 spans 11 amino acids. The CDR3 reads CASRGTRGAFF. In DNA, the CDR3 is TGTGCCAGTCGGGGAACCCGTGGGGCTTTCTTT.

The CDR3 region is CASSQSPAGGGVNEQFF. The CDR3 coding sequence is TGCGCCAGCAGTCAATCGCCAGCGGGAGGAGGGGTCAATGAGCAGTTCTTC. The chain joins TRBV23-1 to TRBJ2-1, with 9 bases identical to TRBD2. TRBV23-1 is identified as an open reading frame with a role that is uncertain. J was trimmed by 6 bases and V by 0 bases; bases with no gene match: 9. This CDR3 has 17 residues.

This chain links TRBV20-1 with TRBJ2-5; D unresolved. Germline loops: CDR1 DFQATT, CDR2 SNEGSKA (reference sequence). The CDR3 consists of 11 residues. V gave up 2 bases and J gave up 5 bases, with 6 bases separating them. CDR3 DNA sequence: TGCAGTGCTAGATCCGGGGAGACCCAGTACTTC. This encodes CSARSGETQYF.

This sequence joins TRBV20-1 and TRBJ2-1, with D tentatively TRBD2 (6 bases). V shed 3 bases and J shed 15 bases, with 12 bases lying between them. The CDR3 totals 10 residues. Germline CDR1 and CDR2: DFQATT and SNEGSKA (reference sequence). For the CDR3, the DNA is TGCAGTGCTAGTAAACTAGCAGGGTTCTTC. Amino acid sequence: CSASKLAGFF.

This clone occurred once. The chain recombines TRBV11-1 with TRBJ2-1, with a tentative D call TRBD2 (5 bases). The length of the CDR3 is 13 residues. V was trimmed by 11 bases and J by 4 bases, leaving 15 bases between them. The germline CDR1 and CDR2 sequences are SGHAT and FQDESV (reference sequence). Here the CDR3 DNA reads TGTGCCTCCACCCTAGCTTCATACAATGAGCAGTTCTTC. Amino acids: CASTLASYNEQFF.

The CDR3 sequence: CASSFGSGRAVYNEQFF. CDR3 sequence (DNA): TGTGCCAGCAGCTTTGGTAGCGGGAGGGCCGTCTACAATGAGCAGTTCTTC. This chain connects TRBV7-9 to TRBJ2-1; 11 bases line up with TRBD2. The V gene end was trimmed by 3 bases and the J gene end by 3 bases; junction bases not matched to a gene: 7. The germline gives CDR1 SEHNR, CDR2 FQNEAQ (reference sequence). The CDR3 loop spans 17 amino acids.

The CDR3, as DNA: TGCAGCGTAGTAGCGGTGAACACCGGGGAGCTGTTTTTT. As protein: CSVVAVNTGELFF. V usage is TRBV29-1 and J usage is TRBJ2-2; possibly TRBD2 for D (6 bases). Trimming shortened V by 6 bases and J by 1 base, and 9 bases separated the two germline ends. This CDR3 spans 13 amino acids. From germline, CDR1 is SQVTM and CDR2 ANQGSEA.

The rearrangement links TRBV7-2 to TRBJ2-7; D unclear. Germline CDR1 reads SGHTA; CDR2 reads FQGNSA. Trimming left V 3 bases short and J 9 bases short, with 12 bases between. The CDR3 is made up of 12 amino acids. This CDR3 reads CASSFERRGQYF. The CDR3 nucleotides read TGTGCCAGCAGCTTTGAACGTCGCGGGCAGTACTTC. Combining the CDR3 with reference TRBV7-2 and TRBJ2-7 gives the whole variable domain GAGVSQSPSNKVTEKGKDVELRCDPISGHTALYWYRQSLGQGLEFLIYFQGNSAPDKSGLPSDRFSAERTGGSVSTLTIQRTQQEDSAVYLCASSFERRGQYFGPGTRLTVT.

This chain connects TRBV29-1 to TRBJ1-2; D call uncertain. Germline assignment: CDR1 SQVTM and CDR2 ANQGSEA. V gave up 4 bases and J gave up 4 bases, with 7 bases separating them. CDR3 size: 11 residues. CDR3: CSVGRSYGYTF. CDR3 sequence (DNA): TGCAGCGTTGGAAGGAGCTATGGCTACACCTTC.

This chain joins TRBV5-4 and TRBJ2-3; TRBD2 agrees at 11 bases. The V and J ends lost 3 bases and 3 bases, in that order; junction bases with no gene match: 3. CDR1 is SGHNT, CDR2 YYREEE, per germline (reference sequence). The CDR3 consists of 15 residues. The CDR3 DNA reads TGTGCCAGCAGCTCGTGGACTAGCGGGACAGATACGCAGTATTTT. Protein: CASSSWTSGTDTQYF.

The chain is built from TRBV18 and TRBJ2-5, with TRBD2 matching over 7 bases. This CDR3 spans 15 amino acids. After removal of 1 base from V and 5 bases from J, the junction contained 7 bases not matched to a gene. Germline values: CDR1 KGHSH, CDR2 LQKENI. The CDR3 bases are TGTGCCAGCTCACCACTTAGGCGGGAGAGGGAGACCCAGTACTTC. Translation gives CASSPLRRERETQYF.

This chain connects TRBV6-1 to TRBJ2-5; TRBD1 is a possible D gene (6 bases). The CDR3 is made up of 15 amino acids. V was trimmed by 6 bases and J by 4 bases, leaving 18 bases between them. Germline CDR1 and CDR2: MNHNS and SASEGT. CDR3 nucleotide sequence: TGTGCCAGCAGCCCGCTACGCGCACAGGGAGAGACCCAGTACTTC. Translating gives CASSPLRAQGETQYF.

This clone was seen a single time. The CDR3 region has the DNA TGCGCCAGCAGTACGGGACTAGGCTACGAGCAGTACTTC. Translation: CASSTGLGYEQYF. The rearrangement links TRBV10-1 to TRBJ2-7, with 8 positions matching TRBD2. Germline CDR1 is WNHNN and CDR2 is SYGVQD (reference sequence). V was pared by 5 bases and J by 3 bases, with 3 bases of the junction left unmatched. The CDR3 is 13 residues long.

There are a few counts of this clone. The chain combines TRBV9 with TRBJ2-7; 10 nucleotides match TRBD1. This CDR3 has 15 amino acids. With V trimmed by 4 bases and J by 7 bases, 11 bases remained unmatched. Germline V gene data show CDR1 as SGDLS and CDR2 as YYNGEE. In DNA, the CDR3 is TGTGCCAGCAGCCCTCGGACAGGGGGGTACGCAGAGCAGTACTTC. Translating gives CASSPRTGGYAEQYF.

The chain recombines TRBV6-5 with TRBJ1-2, with D hard to call. Germline CDR1 is MNHEY and CDR2 is SVGAGI. Trimming removed 7 bases from V and 7 bases from J, with 13 bases in between. This CDR3 is 12 amino acids long. Written as DNA, the CDR3 is TGTGCCAGCACTTCGGGGATTCGTGGCTACACCTTC. It codes for CASTSGIRGYTF.

The chain links TRBV28 to TRBJ1-1; 7 positions agree with TRBD1. Germline V lookup: CDR1 MDHEN, CDR2 SYDVKM. This CDR3 comprises 16 residues. V lost 3 bases and J lost 3; bases outside the gene matches: 10. CDR3 region: CASSFLTGLGDTEAFF. The CDR3 coding sequence is TGTGCCAGCAGTTTCCTGACAGGGCTCGGGGACACTGAAGCTTTCTTT.

The V and J genes are TRBV5-4 and TRBJ2-5; D is perhaps TRBD1 (5 bases). V was shortened by 0 bases and J by 5 bases, with 8 bases between the two germline ends. CDR1 is SGHNT, CDR2 YYREEE, per germline (reference sequence). This CDR3 region has 13 residues. CDR3 sequence reads: CASSLAGWETQYF. Here the CDR3 DNA reads TGTGCCAGCAGCTTGGCAGGGTGGGAGACCCAGTACTTC.

The chain combines TRBV27 with TRBJ2-1; 7 bases fit TRBD1. Germline CDR1 and CDR2: MNHEY and SMNVEV (reference sequence). The V gene end was trimmed by 8 bases and the J gene end by 5 bases; junction bases not matched to a gene: 15. This CDR3 has 16 residues. The CDR3 bases are TGTGCCAGCCCTGATTGTCGACAGGGCGCCAACAATGAGCAGTTCTTC. This codes for CASPDCRQGANNEQFF.

The chain has TRBV18 and TRBJ2-5, with a weak D call TRBD1 (6 bases). The V and J ends lost 2 bases and 2 bases respectively, with 12 bases between them. Per germline, CDR1 KGHSH and CDR2 LQKENI. The CDR3 is 15 amino acids. The CDR3 loop is CASSPTDRKQETQYF. The CDR3 DNA is TGTGCCAGCTCACCAACGGACAGAAAACAAGAGACCCAGTACTTC.

V is TRBV11-2 and J is TRBJ2-7, with 11 bases lining up with TRBD1. V dropped 1 base and J dropped 4; count of bases not matched to a gene: 9. Germline V gives CDR1 SGHAT, CDR2 FQNNGV. The CDR3 runs to 17 residues. CDR3 DNA: TGTGCCAGCAGCTTAGCACCGAGGGACAGGGGGTTGTACGAGCAGTACTTC. It translates to CASSLAPRDRGLYEQYF.

This rearrangement joins TRBV30 to TRBJ1-1; possibly TRBD1 for D (6 bases). The germline V and J ends were trimmed by 5 bases and 6 bases, with 10 bases remaining between them. Germline loops: CDR1 GTSNPN, CDR2 SVGIG (reference sequence). There are 11 residues in the CDR3. The CDR3 DNA follows: TGTGCCTGGTCCAACAGGGCTGAAGCTTTCTTT. It codes for CAWSNRAEAFF.